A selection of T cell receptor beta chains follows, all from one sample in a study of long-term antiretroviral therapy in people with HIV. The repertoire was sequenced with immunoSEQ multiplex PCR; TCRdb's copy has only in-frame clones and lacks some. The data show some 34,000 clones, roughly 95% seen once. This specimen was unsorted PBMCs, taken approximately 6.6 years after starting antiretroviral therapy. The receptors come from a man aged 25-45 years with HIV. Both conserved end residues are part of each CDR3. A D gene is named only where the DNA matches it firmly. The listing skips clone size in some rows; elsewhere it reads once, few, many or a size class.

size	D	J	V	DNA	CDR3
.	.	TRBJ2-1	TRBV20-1	TGCAGTGCTAGACACGGGAATGAGCAGTTCTTC	CSARHGNEQFF
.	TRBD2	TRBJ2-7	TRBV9	TGTGCCAGCAGCGTAGTAGCGGGGGCGGGCTACGAGCAGTACTTC	CASSVVAGAGYEQYF
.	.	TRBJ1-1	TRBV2	TGTGCCAGCATGGACAGCACTGAAGCTTTCTTT	CASMDSTEAFF
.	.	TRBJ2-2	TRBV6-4	TGTGCCAGCAGGGCTTTCGGGGGCACCGGGGAGCTGTTTTTT	CASRAFGGTGELFF
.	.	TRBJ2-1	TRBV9	TGTGCCATAGCAGCACTCCGGGACACCCGAAGCGAATCTTTCTACAATGAGCAGTTCTTC	CAIAALRDTRSESFYNEQFF
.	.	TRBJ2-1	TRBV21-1	TGTGCCAGCAGCTTGTCCCGGGGGATCCGAGGGACGGCGATCGAGGTCAATGAGCAGTTCTTC	CASSLSRGIRGTAIEVNEQFF
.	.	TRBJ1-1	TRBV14	TGTGCCAGCAGCCACCTGAACACTGAAGCTTTCTTT	CASSHLNTEAFF
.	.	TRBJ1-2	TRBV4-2	TGTGCCAGCAGCCAAGATCGCATGGAGGGGAATGGCTACACCTTC	CASSQDRMEGNGYTF
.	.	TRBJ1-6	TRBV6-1	TGTGCCAGCAGTGACCGGTGGGGGGAGAATTCACCCCTCCACTTT	CASSDRWGENSPLHF
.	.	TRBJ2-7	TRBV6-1	TGTGCCAGCAGTGAAGACGGAGTCTGGGACGCCTACGAGCAGTACTTC	CASSEDGVWDAYEQYF
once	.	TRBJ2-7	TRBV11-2	TGTGCCAGCACTCCTAGCTCCTACGAGCAGTACTTC	CASTPSSYEQYF
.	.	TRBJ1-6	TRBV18	TGTGCCAGCTCACCGAGACAGGTCGAGAGTACCCTCCACTTT	CASSPRQVESTLHF
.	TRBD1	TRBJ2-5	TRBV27	TGTGCCAGCAGTTTCAGGGGGTTAGAGACCCAGTACTTC	CASSFRGLETQYF
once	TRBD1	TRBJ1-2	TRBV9	TGTGCCAGCAGCTACACAGGGGACTATGGCTACACCTTC	CASSYTGDYGYTF
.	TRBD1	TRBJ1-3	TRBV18	TGTGCCAGCTCACCGGCGACAGGGAGATTCGGAAACACCATATATTTT	CASSPATGRFGNTIYF
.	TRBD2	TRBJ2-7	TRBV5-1	TGCGCCAGCAGCTTGGAGCCTAGCGGGAGTTACGAGCAGTACTTC	CASSLEPSGSYEQYF
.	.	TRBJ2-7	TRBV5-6	TGTGCCAGCAGCTTGTTATATAGGGACCCCTACGAGCAGTACTTC	CASSLLYRDPYEQYF
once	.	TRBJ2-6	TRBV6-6	TGTGTCACTGGACTCTCTGGGGCCAACGTCCTGACTTTC	CVTGLSGANVLTF
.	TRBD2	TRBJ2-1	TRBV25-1	TGTGCCAGCGCCCGGCGGGGGTTCAACAATGAGCAGTTCTTC	CASARRGFNNEQFF
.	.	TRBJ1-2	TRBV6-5	TGTGCCAGCCGAAACAGCGTCTCTAACTATGGCTACACCTTC	CASRNSVSNYGYTF
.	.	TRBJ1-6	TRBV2	TGTGCCAGCCTGGAGGTGGTGGGTAGGGATTCACCCCTCCACTTT	CASLEVVGRDSPLHF
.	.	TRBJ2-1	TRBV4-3	TGCGCCAGCAGCCGAGAGGTACTGTTAGGGCGCAATGAGCAGTTCTTC	CASSREVLLGRNEQFF
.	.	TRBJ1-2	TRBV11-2	TGTGCCAGCAGGTTAGATGTGGAGCGTCCCTATGGCTACACCTTC	CASRLDVERPYGYTF
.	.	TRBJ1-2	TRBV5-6	TGTGCCAGCAGCTTGGATCGTAGGGAAGGACATGGCTACACCTTC	CASSLDRREGHGYTF
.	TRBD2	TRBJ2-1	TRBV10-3	TGTGCCACCTCGGAGCGGGGGTCATCCGGCTCCTACAATGAGCAGTTCTTC	CATSERGSSGSYNEQFF
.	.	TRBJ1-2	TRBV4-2	TGTGCCAGCAGTGGCCTGCAGGGGAACTATGGCTACACCTTC	CASSGLQGNYGYTF
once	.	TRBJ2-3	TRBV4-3	TGCGCCAGCAGCTCTACGGGGACAGATACGCAGTATTTT	CASSSTGTDTQYF
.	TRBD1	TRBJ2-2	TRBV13	TGTGCCAGCAGTTATCCGGGACAGGGGGCCGGGGAGCTGTTTTTT	CASSYPGQGAGELFF
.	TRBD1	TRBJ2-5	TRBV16	TGTGCCAGCAGCCTACTCCCGGGACAGGGGCGTGCTGGACGGGAGACCCAGTACTTC	CASSLLPGQGRAGRETQYF
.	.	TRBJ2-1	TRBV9	TGTGCCAGCAGCGTATTAGCTTACAATGAGCAGTTCTTC	CASSVLAYNEQFF
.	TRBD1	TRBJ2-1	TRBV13	TGTGCCAGCAGCTCCCTGGGACAGGGGGCGGGTGAGCAGTTCTTC	CASSSLGQGAGEQFF
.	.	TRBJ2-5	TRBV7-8	TGTGCCAGCAGCCGAATCTCTAGATCGGAGACCCAGTACTTC	CASSRISRSETQYF
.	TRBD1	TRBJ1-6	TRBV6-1	TGTGCCAGCAGTGGGGGGACAGGGTTATCACCCCTCCACTTT	CASSGGTGLSPLHF
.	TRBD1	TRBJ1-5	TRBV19	TGTGCCAGTACCAATCGGGGTGGGACAGGGCATCAGCCCCAGCATTTT	CASTNRGGTGHQPQHF
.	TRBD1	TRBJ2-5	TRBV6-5	TGTGCCAGCAGTCGAGGGGGCGCAGAGACCCAGTACTTC	CASSRGGAETQYF
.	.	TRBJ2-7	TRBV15	TGTGCCACCAGCAGAGATGTCGGACAGACCTACGAGCAGTACTTC	CATSRDVGQTYEQYF
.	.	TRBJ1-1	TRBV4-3	TGCGCCAGCAGCTCAGGGGTGCTGAACACTGAAGCTTTCTTT	CASSSGVLNTEAFF
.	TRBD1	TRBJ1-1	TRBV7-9	TGTGCCAGCAGCCCGATCGCGACAGGGATGGGTAATGAAGCTTTCTTT	CASSPIATGMGNEAFF
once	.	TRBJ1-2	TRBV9	TGTGCCAGCAGTGCCGGGACCTCTAACTATGGCTACACCTTC	CASSAGTSNYGYTF
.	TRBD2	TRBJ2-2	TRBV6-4	TGTGCCAGCAGTTCGGGGGGAGATCGGAACACCGGGGAGCTGTTTTTT	CASSSGGDRNTGELFF
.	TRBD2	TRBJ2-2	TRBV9	TGTGCCAGCAGCGTATGGGGAGGGGTCGGGGAGCTGTTTTTT	CASSVWGGVGELFF
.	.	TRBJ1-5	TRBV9	TGTGCCAGCAGCCTATTCCCCGGGGGCAATCAGCCCCAGCATTTT	CASSLFPGGNQPQHF
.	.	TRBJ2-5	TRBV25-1	TGTGCCAGCAGTGGGATCGGAGAGACCCAGTACTTC	CASSGIGETQYF
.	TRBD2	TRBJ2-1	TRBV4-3	TGCGCCAGCAGCCAAGAGGCTAGCGGAGGCTACAATGAGCAGTTCTTC	CASSQEASGGYNEQFF
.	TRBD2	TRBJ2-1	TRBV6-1	TGTGCCAGCACAATCATTAGCGGGGGGGCGCATGAGCAGTTCTTC	CASTIISGGAHEQFF
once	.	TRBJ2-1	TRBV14	TGTGCCAGCAGCCCTGGGACGGACAATGAGCAGTTCTTC	CASSPGTDNEQFF
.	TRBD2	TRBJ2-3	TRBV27	TGTGCCAGCAGTTCCGGACTAGGGGAGATCACAGATACGCAGTATTTT	CASSSGLGEITDTQYF
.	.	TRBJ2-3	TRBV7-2	TGTGCCAGCAGACCTACCCGGGCCCCTCGAGATACGCAGTATTTT	CASRPTRAPRDTQYF
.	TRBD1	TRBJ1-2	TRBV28	TGTGCCAGCAGGACTTCGGACAGGTTCTCCTATGGCTACACCTTC	CASRTSDRFSYGYTF